This T cell receptor beta chain was retrieved from a study of T-cell memory formation after mild COVID-19. The overall study: TCR clusters were largely donor specific.

TCRdb re-derived calls from the 5' RACE reads in MiXCR, one entry per CDR3 protein. This table has about 350,000 distinct CDR3 sequences, around 27% appearing once. In this sample, this clonotype turned up a few times. Trimming at V came to 8 bases and at J to 2 bases, leaving 11 bases not matched to a gene. The CDR3 covers 15 residues. Sequenced input: PBMCs or a T cell subset sorted from them (not recorded which). The rearrangement uses TRBV12-3 or TRBV12-4 and TRBJ2-7; 8 nucleotides line up with TRBD2. This TCR derives from an adult woman who had mild COVID-19 (a few samples of this study predate the infection). Cell type and time point are not known. This CDR3 reads CASGAGAGSAYEQYF. The CDR3 coding sequence is TGTGCCAGCGGAGCGGGGGCGGGTAGTGCCTACGAGCAGTACTTC.